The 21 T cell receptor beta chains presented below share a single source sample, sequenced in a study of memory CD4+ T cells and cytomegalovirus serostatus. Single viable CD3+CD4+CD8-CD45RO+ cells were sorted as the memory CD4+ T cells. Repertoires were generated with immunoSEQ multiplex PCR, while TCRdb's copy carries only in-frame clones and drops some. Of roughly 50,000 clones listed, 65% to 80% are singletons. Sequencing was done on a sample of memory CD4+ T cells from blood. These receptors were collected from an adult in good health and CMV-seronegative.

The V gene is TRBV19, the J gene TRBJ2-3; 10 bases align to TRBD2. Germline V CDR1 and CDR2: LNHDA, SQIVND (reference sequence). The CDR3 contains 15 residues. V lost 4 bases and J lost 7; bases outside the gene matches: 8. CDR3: CASSNLAGASHTQYF. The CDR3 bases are TGTGCCAGTAGTAACCTAGCGGGGGCCTCGCATACGCAGTATTTT.

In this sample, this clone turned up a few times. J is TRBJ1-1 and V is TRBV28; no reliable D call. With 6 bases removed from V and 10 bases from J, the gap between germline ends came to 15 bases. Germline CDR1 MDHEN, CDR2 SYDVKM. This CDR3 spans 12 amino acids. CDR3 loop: CASRRGGVGAFF. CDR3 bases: TGTGCCAGCAGACGAGGAGGTGTTGGAGCTTTCTTT.

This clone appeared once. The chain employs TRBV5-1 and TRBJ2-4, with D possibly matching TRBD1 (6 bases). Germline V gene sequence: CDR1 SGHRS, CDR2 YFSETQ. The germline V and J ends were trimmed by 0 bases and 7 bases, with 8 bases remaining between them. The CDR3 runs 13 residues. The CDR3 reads CASSLGGQNIQYF. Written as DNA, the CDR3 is TGCGCCAGCAGCTTGGGGGGGCAGAACATTCAGTACTTC.

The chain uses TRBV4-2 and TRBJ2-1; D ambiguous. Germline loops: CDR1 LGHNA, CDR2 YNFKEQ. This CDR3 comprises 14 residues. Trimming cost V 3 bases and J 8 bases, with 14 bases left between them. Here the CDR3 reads CASSHRPTWDEQFF. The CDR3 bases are TGTGCCAGCAGCCACCGCCCCACCTGGGATGAGCAGTTCTTC.

This CDR3 is CASSRRTGDTGELFF. The CDR3 coding sequence is TGTGCCAGCTCACGCCGGACAGGAGACACCGGGGAGCTGTTTTTT. V and J are TRBV18 and TRBJ2-2; 7 nucleotides line up with TRBD1. This CDR3 has 15 amino acids. Germline V lookup: CDR1 KGHSH, CDR2 LQKENI. Losses at the gene ends were 4 bases for V and 3 bases for J; bases not matched to a gene: 5.

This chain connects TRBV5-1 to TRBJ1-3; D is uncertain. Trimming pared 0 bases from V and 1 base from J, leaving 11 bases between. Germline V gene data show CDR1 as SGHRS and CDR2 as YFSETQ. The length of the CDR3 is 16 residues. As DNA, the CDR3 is TGCGCCAGCAGCTTGGGGCGGGTAGATTCTGGAAACACCATATATTTT. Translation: CASSLGRVDSGNTIYF.

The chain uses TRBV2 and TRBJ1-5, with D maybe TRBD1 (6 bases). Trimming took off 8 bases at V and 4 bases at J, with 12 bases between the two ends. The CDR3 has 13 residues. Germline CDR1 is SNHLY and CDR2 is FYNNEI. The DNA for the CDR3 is TGTGCCAGCTGTAGAGGGGGGAATCAGCCCCAGCATTTT. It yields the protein CASCRGGNQPQHF. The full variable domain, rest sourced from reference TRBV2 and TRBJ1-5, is EPEVTQTPSHQVTQMGQEVILRCVPISNHLYFYWYRQILGQKVEFLVSFYNNEISEKSEIFDDQFSVERPDGSNFTLKIRSTKLEDSAMYFCASCRGGNQPQHFGDGTRLSIL.

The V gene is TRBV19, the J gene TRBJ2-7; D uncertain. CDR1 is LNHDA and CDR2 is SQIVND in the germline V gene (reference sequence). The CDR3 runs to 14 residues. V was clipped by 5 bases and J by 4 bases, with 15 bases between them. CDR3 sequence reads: CASSVDPQAYEQYF. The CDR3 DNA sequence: TGTGCCAGTAGTGTCGACCCTCAGGCTTACGAGCAGTACTTC.

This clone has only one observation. Here the CDR3 reads CASTLSWGRTSNQPQHF. The CDR3 nucleotides are TGTGCCAGTACCCTTTCGTGGGGACGAACGAGCAATCAGCCCCAGCATTTT. This chain uses TRBV19 with TRBJ1-5, with D perhaps matching TRBD1 (5 bases). This CDR3 has 17 residues. Germline values: CDR1 LNHDA, CDR2 SQIVND (reference sequence). The ends were cut back, 7 bases at V and 1 base at J, with 20 bases in the middle.

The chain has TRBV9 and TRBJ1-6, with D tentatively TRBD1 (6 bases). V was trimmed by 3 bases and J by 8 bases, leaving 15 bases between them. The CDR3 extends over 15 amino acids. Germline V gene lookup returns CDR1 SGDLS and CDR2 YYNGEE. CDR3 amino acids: CASSGGATRDSPLHF. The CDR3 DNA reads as TGTGCCAGCAGCGGGGGGGCGACTCGGGATTCACCCCTCCACTTT.

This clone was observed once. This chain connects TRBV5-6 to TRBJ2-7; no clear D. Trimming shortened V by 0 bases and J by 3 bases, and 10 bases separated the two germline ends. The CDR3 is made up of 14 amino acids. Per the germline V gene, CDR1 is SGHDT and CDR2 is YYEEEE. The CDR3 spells CASSLGDLNYEQYF. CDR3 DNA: TGTGCCAGCAGCTTGGGAGATCTCAACTACGAGCAGTACTTC.

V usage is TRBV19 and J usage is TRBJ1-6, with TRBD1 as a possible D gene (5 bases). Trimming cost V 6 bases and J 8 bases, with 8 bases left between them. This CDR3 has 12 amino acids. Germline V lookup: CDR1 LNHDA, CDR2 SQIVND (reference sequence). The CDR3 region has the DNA TGTGCCAGTAGCGCCAGGGATTCACCCCTCCACTTT. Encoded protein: CASSARDSPLHF.

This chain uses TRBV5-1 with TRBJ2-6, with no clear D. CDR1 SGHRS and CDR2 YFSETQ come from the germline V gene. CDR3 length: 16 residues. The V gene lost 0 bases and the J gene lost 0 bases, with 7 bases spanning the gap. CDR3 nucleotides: TGCGCCAGCAGCTTGGGACCGAGCTCTGGGGCCAACGTCCTGACTTTC. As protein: CASSLGPSSGANVLTF.

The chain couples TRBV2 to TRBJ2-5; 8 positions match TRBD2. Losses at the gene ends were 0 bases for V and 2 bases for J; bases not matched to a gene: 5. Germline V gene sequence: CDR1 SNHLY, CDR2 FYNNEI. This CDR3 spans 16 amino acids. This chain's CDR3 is CASSEAQAGGQETQYF. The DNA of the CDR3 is TGTGCCAGCAGTGAAGCCCAGGCGGGGGGTCAAGAGACCCAGTACTTC.

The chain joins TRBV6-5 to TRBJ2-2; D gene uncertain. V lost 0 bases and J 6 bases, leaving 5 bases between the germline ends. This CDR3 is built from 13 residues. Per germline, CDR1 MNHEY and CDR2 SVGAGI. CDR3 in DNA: TGTGCCAGCAGTTACTCCCCCTCCGGGGAGCTGTTTTTT. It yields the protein CASSYSPSGELFF.

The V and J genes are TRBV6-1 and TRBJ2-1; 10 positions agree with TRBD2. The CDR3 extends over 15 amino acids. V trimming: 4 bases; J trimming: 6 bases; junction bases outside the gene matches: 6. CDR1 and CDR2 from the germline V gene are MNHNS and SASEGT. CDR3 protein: CASSVDSGRSNEQFF. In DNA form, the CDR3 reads TGTGCCAGCAGTGTGGATAGCGGGAGGTCCAATGAGCAGTTCTTC.

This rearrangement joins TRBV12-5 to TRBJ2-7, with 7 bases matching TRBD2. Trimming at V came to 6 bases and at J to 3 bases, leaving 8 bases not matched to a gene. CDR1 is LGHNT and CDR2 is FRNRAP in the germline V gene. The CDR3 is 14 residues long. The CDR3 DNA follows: TGTGCTAGTGGCCCACCCGGGGGGTACTACGAGCAGTACTTC. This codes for CASGPPGGYYEQYF. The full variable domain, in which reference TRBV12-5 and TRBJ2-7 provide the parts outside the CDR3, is DARVTQTPRHKVTEMGQEVTMRCQPILGHNTVFWYRQTMMQGLELLAYFRNRAPLDDSGMPKDRFSAEMPDATLATLKIQPSEPRDSAVYFCASGPPGGYYEQYFGPGTRLTVT.

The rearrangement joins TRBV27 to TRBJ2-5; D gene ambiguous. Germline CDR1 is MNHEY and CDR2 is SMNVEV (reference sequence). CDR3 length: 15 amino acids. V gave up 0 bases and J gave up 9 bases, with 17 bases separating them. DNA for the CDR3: TGTGCCAGCAGTTTATCGGGTCTAGAAAGTTCCGCCCAGTACTTC. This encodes CASSLSGLESSAQYF.

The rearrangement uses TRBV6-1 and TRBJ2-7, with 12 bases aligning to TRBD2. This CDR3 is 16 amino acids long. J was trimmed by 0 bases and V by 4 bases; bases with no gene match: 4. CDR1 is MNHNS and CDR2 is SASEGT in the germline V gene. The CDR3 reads CASSVLLAGGSYEQYF. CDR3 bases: TGTGCCAGCAGTGTGTTACTAGCGGGAGGCTCCTACGAGCAGTACTTC.

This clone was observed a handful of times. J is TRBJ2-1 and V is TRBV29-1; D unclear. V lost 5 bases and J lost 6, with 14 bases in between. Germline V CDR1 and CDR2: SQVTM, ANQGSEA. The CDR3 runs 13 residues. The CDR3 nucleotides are TGCAGCGTTCCGGGTCCCTGGGGCAATGAGCAGTTCTTC. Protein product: CSVPGPWGNEQFF.

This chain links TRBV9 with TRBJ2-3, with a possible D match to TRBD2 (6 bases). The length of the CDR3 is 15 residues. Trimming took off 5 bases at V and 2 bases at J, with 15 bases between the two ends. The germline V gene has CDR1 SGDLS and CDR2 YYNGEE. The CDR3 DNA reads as TGTGCCAGCAGTCCCGGGGGTCTCCCCACAGATACGCAGTATTTT. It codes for CASSPGGLPTDTQYF.